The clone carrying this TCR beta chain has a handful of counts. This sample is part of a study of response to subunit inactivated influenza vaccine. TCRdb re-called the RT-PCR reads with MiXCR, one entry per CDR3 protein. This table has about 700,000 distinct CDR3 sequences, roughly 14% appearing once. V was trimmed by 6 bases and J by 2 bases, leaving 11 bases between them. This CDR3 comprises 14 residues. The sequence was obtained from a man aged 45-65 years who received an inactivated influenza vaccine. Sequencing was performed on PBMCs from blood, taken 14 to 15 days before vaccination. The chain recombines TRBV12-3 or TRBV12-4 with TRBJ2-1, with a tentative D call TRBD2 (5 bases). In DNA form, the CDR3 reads TGTGCCAGCAGACGTTCCGGGACCTACAATGAGCAGTTCTTC. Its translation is CASRRSGTYNEQFF.